This T cell receptor beta chain was captured by sequencing in a study of T cells in Graves' hyperthyroidism and ophthalmopathy. Concerning this clonotype itself: This may be a read error, as it is one base from a much larger clone.

The source material, RNA transcripts, was used to amplify TCR beta CDR3 regions. The HTBI primer set was used in a first-round RT-PCR of the TCR CDR3. Using its own MiXCR run on the multiplex PCR reads, TCRdb lists one record per CDR3 protein. The table has more than 500,000 distinct CDR3 sequences, roughly 14% seen once. Trimming stripped 5 bases from V and 1 base from J, with 18 bases between. Germline V gene lookup returns CDR1 MNHEY and CDR2 SMNVEV (reference sequence). The CDR3 contains 18 residues. The sequence was obtained from a woman in her thirties or forties with Graves' ophthalmopathy. Sequenced material: blood. The rearrangement links TRBV27 to TRBJ2-6; TRBD1 or TRBD2 may be the D gene (5 bases each). CDR3 DNA sequence: TGTGCCAGCAGTGATGCCGGGACCCCCGGGTCTGGGGCCAACGTCCTGACTTTC. This encodes CASSDAGTPGSGANVLTF.